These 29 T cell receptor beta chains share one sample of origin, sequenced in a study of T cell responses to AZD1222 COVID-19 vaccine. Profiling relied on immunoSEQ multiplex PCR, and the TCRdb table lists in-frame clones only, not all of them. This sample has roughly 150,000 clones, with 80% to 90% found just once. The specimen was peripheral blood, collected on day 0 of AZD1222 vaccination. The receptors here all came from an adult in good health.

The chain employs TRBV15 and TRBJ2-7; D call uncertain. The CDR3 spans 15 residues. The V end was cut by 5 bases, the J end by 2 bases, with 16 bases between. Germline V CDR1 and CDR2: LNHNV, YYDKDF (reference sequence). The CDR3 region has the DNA TGTGCCACCAGCCCCAGCTCTGGCACTACCTACGAGCAGTACTTC. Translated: CATSPSSGTTYEQYF.

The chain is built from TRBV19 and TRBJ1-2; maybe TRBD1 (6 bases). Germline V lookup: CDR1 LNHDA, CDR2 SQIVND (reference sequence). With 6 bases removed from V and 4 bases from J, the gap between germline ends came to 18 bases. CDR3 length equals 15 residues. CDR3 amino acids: CASRRQALSGYGYTF. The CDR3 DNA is TGTGCCAGTAGACGACAGGCTTTATCGGGCTATGGCTACACCTTC. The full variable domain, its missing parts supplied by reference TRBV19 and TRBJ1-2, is DGGITQSPKYLFRKEGQNVTLSCEQNLNHDAMYWYRQDPGQGLRLIYYSQIVNDFQKGDIAEGYSVSREKKESFPLTVTSAQKNPTAFYLCASRRQALSGYGYTFGSGTRLTVV.

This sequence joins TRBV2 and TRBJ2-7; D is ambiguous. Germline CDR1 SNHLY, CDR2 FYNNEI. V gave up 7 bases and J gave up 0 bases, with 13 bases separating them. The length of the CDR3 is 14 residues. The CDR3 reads CASTPEEISYEQYV. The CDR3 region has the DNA TGTGCCAGCACCCCGGAAGAGATCTCCTACGAGCAGTACGTC.

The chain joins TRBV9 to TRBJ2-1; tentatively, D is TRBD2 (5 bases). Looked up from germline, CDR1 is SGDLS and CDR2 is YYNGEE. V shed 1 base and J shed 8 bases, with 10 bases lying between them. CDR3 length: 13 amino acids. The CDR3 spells CASSVRTGDEQFF. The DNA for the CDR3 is TGTGCCAGCAGCGTAAGGACTGGGGATGAGCAGTTCTTC.

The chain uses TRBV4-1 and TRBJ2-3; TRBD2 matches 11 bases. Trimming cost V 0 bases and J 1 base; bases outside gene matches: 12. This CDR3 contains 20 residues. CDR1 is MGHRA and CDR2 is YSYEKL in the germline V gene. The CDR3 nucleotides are TGCGCCAGCAGCCAAGAGGGGGAAGGACCGGGACTAGCGGGCACAGATACGCAGTATTTT. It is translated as CASSQEGEGPGLAGTDTQYF.

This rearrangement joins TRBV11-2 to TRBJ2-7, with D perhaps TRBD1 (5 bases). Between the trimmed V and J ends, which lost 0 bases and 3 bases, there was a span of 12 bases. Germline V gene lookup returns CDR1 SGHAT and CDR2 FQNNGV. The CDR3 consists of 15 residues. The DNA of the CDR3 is TGTGCCAGCAGCTTAGATGTGGGGCAGGTCTACGAGCAGTACGTC. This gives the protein CASSLDVGQVYEQYV.

DNA of the CDR3: TGTGCCAGCAGCTTGGTAGAGACCCAGTACTTC. It specifies CASSLVETQYF. V usage is TRBV5-6 and J usage is TRBJ2-5, with no clear D. V shed 0 bases and J shed 4 bases, with 1 base lying between them. Germline assignment: CDR1 SGHDT and CDR2 YYEEEE. The CDR3 runs to 11 residues.

The CDR3 DNA reads TGTGCCAGCAGTTTACACACAGGGGGAGGTCAGCCCCAGCATTTT. Protein sequence: CASSLHTGGGQPQHF. The genes are TRBV28 and TRBJ1-5; the match to TRBD1 covers 8 bases. J was trimmed by 6 bases and V by 2 bases; bases with no gene match: 6. The CDR3 runs 15 residues. Germline CDR1 is MDHEN and CDR2 is SYDVKM.

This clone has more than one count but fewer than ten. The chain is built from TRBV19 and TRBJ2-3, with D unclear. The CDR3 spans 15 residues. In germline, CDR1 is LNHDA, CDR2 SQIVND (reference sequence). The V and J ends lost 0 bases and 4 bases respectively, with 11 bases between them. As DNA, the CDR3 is TGTGCCAGTAGTATAGACGAGACGCCCCCAGATACGCAGTATTTT. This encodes CASSIDETPPDTQYF. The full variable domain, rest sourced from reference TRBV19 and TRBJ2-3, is DGGITQSPKYLFRKEGQNVTLSCEQNLNHDAMYWYRQDPGQGLRLIYYSQIVNDFQKGDIAEGYSVSREKKESFPLTVTSAQKNPTAFYLCASSIDETPPDTQYFGPGTRLTVL.

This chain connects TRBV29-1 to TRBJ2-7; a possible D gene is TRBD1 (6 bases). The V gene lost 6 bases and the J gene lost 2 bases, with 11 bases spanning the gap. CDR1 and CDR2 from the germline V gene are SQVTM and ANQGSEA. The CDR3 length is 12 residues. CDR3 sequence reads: CSVGDTTYEQYF. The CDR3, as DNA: TGCAGCGTAGGGGACACTACCTACGAGCAGTACTTC.

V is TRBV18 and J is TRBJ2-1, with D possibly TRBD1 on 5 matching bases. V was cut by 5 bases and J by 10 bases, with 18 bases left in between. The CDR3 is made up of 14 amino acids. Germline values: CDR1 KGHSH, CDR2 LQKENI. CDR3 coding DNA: TGTGCCAGCTCAGACGGACAATTAATGGCCGAGCAGTTCTTC. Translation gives CASSDGQLMAEQFF.

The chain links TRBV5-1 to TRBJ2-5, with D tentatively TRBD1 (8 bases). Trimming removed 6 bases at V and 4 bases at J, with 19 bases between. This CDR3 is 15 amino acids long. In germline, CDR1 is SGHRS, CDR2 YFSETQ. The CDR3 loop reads CASTTDREGAETQYF. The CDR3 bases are TGCGCCAGCACCACGGACAGGGAGGGTGCAGAGACCCAGTACTTC.

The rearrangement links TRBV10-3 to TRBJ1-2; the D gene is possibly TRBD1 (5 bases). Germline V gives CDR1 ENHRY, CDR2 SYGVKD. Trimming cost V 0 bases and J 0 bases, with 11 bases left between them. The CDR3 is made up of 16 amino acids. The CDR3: CAISESGDGANYGYTF. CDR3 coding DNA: TGTGCCATCAGTGAGTCGGGGGACGGAGCTAACTATGGCTACACCTTC.

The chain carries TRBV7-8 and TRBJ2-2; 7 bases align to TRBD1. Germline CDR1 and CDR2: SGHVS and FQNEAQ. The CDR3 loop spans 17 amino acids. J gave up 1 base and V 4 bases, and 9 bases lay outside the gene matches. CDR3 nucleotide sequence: TGTGCCAGCAGCTCCCTTAGACAGGGAAGGAACACCGGGGAGCTGTTTTTT. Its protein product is CASSSLRQGRNTGELFF.

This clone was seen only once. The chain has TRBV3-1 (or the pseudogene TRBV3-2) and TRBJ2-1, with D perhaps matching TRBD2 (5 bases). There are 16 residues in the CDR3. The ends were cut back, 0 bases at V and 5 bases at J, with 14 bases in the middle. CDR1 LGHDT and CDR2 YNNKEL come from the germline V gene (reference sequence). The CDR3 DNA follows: TGTGCCAGCAGCCAAGATCTGGGGAGCTGGGACAATGAGCAGTTCTTC. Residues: CASSQDLGSWDNEQFF.

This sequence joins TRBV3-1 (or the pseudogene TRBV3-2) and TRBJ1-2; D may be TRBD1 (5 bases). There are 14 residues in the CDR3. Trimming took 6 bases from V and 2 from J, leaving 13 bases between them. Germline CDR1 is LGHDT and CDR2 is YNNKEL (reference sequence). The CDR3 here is CASSLARGNYGYTF. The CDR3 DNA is TGTGCCAGCAGTCTAGCACGGGGGAACTATGGCTACACCTTC.

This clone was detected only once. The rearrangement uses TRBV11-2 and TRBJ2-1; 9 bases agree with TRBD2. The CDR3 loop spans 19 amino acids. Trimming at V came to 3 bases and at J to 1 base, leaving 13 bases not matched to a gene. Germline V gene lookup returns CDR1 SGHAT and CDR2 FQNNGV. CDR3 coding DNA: TGTGCCAGCAGCTTTGTAGTGGCGGGGGGGCCTGGGTCCTACAATGAGCAGTTCTTC. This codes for CASSFVVAGGPGSYNEQFF.

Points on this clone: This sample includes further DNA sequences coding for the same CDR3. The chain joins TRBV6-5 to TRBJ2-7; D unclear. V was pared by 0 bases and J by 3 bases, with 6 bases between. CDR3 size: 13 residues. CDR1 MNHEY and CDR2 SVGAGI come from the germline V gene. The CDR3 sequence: CASSYSKGYEQYV. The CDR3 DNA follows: TGTGCCAGCAGTTACTCGAAAGGCTACGAGCAGTACGTC.

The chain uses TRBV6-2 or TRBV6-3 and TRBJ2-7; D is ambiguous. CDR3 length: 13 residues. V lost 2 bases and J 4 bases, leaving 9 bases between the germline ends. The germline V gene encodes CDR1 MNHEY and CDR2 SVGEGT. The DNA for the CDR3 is TGTGCCAGCAGTTACGGTGTCGGATACGAGCAGTACTTC. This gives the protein CASSYGVGYEQYF.

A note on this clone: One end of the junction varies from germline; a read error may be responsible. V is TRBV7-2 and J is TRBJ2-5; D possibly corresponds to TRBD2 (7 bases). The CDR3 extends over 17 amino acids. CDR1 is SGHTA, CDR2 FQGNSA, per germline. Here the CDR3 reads CASSLTFHAGAQGTQYF. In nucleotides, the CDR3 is TGTGCCAGCAGCTTAACTTTCCACGCGGGGGCCCAAGGGACCCAGTACTTC.

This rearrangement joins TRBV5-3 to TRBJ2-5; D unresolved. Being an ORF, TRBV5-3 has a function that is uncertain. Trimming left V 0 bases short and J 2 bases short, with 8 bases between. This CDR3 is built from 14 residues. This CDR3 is CARSLVGWQETQYF. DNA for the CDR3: TGTGCCAGAAGCTTGGTTGGATGGCAAGAGACCCAGTACTTC.

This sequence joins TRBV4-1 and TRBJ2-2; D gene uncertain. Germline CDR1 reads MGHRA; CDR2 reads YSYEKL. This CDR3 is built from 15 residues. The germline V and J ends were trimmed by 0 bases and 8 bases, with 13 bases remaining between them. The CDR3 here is CASSQEKYSLGELFF. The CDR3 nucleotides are TGCGCCAGCAGCCAAGAAAAGTATAGCCTGGGGGAGCTGTTTTTT.

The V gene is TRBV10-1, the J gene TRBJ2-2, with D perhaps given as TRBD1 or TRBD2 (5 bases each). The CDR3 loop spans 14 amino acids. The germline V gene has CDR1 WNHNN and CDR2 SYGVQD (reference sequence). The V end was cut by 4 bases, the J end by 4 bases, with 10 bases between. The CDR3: CASSVSGTTGELFF. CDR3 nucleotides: TGCGCCAGCAGTGTTTCAGGGACCACCGGGGAGCTGTTTTTT.

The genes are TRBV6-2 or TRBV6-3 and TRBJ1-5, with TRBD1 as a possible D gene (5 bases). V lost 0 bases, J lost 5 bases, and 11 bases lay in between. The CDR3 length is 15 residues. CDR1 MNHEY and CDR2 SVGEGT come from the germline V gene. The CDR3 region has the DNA TGTGCCAGCAGTTACTCGAGCAGGGCCCATCAGCCCCAGCATTTT. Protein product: CASSYSSRAHQPQHF.

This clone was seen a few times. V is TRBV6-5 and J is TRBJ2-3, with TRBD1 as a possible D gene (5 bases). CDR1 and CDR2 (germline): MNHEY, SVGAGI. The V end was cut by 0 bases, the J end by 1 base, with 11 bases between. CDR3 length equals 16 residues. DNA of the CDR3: TGTGCCAGCAGTTACTCGTGGGGCCTCCGCACAGATACGCAGTATTTT. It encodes CASSYSWGLRTDTQYF.

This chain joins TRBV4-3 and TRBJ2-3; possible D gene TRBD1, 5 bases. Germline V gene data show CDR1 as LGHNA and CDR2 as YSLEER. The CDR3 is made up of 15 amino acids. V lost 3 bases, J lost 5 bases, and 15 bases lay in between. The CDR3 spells CASSQGHRRGDTQYF. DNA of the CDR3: TGCGCCAGCAGCCAGGGCCATAGAAGGGGAGATACGCAGTATTTT.

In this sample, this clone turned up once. This chain's CDR3 is CASSASETQYF. CDR3 nucleotides: TGTGCCAGCAGCGCCTCGGAGACCCAGTACTTC. This chain uses TRBV6-5 with TRBJ2-5; D ambiguous. Germline V CDR1 and CDR2: MNHEY, SVGAGI. The CDR3 runs 11 residues. Trimming removed 6 bases at V and 5 bases at J, with 7 bases between.

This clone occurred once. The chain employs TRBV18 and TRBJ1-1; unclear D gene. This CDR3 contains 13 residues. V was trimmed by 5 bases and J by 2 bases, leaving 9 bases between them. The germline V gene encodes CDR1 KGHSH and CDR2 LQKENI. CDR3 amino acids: CASSAQSNTEAFF. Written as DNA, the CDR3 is TGTGCCAGCTCAGCCCAGAGTAACACTGAAGCTTTCTTT.

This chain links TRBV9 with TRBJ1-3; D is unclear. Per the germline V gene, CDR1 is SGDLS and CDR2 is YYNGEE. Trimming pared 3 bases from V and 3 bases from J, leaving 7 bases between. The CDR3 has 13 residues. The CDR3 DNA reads TGTGCCAGCAGCGCTAGGGATGGAAACACCATATATTTT. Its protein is CASSARDGNTIYF. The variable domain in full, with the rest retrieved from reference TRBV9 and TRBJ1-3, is DSGVTQTPKHLITATGQRVTLRCSPRSGDLSVYWYQQSLDQGLQFLIQYYNGEERAKGNILERFSAQQFPDLHSELNLSSLELGDSALYFCASSARDGNTIYFGEGSWLTVV.